The count of the clone carrying this T cell receptor beta chain is one. The sample originates from a study of blood T cell repertoires in COVID-19. Trimming pared 5 bases from V and 4 bases from J, leaving 6 bases between. This CDR3 spans 11 amino acids. In germline, CDR1 is SEHNR, CDR2 FQNEAQ (reference sequence). Libraries were prepared by immunoSEQ multiplex PCR; TCRdb keeps only in-frame clonotypes and omits some of them. The sample includes about 79,000 clones, about 89% of them seen just once. V gene TRBV7-9 combines with J gene TRBJ2-7; D gene unclear. The source is a man between 65 and 80 years old with active or convalescent COVID-19. The sequenced sample was peripheral blood. CDR3 sequence: CASSPGYEQYF. CDR3 bases: TGTGCCAGCAGCCCGGGTTACGAGCAGTACTTC.